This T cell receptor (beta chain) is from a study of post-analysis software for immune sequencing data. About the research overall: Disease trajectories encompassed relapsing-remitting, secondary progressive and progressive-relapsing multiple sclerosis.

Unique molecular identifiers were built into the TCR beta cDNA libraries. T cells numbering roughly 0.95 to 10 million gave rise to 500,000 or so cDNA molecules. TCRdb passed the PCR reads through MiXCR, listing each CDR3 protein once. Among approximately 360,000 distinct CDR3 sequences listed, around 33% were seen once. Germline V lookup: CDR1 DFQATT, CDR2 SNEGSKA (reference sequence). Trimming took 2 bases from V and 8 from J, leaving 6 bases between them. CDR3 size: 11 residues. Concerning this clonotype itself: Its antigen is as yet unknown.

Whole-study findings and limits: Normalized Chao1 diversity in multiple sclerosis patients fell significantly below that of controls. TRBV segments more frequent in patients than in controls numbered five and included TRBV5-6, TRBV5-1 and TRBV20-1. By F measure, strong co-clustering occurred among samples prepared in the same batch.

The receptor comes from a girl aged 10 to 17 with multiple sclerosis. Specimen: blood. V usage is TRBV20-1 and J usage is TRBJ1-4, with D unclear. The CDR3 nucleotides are TGCAGTGCTAGATTGAAGGAAAAACTGTTTTTT. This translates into CSARLKEKLFF.